This T cell receptor beta chain emerged from a study of shared clonotypes between healthy human individuals. The study's findings and limits: The expectation was that sequencing depth would affect clonotype sharing among donors. Since donors were few, the genetic and exposure-history diversity represented was limited.

A remark on this clone: Its antigen is undetermined. Sequence at one end of the junction differs from germline and may be a read error. The same CDR3 also results from other DNA sequences found in this sample.

The germline CDR1 and CDR2 sequences are SGHRS and YFSETQ. The CDR3 consists of 18 residues. The method was immunoSEQ multiplex PCR; TCRdb's version includes in-frame clones alone and lacks a portion of them. The sample lists about 2.2 million clones, 93% occurring once. Cells designated naive CD8 were CD45RO-negative and were positively selected for CCR7, with terminally differentiated effector memory CD45RA+ cells excluded. The V gene is TRBV5-1, the J gene TRBJ2-3; 10 bases fit TRBD2. The specimen was naive CD8+ T cells from PBMCs. The TCR originated in a man younger than 35 in good health. Some clones in this sample may be carry-over from other donors' samples. CDR3 amino acids: CASSLAPSGSISADTQYF. The DNA of the CDR3 is TGCGCCAGCAGTTTGGCCCCTAGCGGGAGTATTAGCGCAGATACGCAGTATTTT.